This TCR beta chain emerged from a study of OX40 agonist ivuxolimab in advanced cancers. Study-level information: Clinicians treated patients with ivuxolimab, an agonistic anti-OX40 (CD134) antibody. Prior therapy, whether anti-PD-1, anti-PD-L1 or anti-CTLA-4, was allowed, and roughly 44% had some. Study results and caveats: The average count of expanded clones was higher among CD8+ T cells than among CD4+.

In its sample, this clone was seen a few times. Its antigen is still unknown. CDR1 SGHVS and CDR2 FNYEAQ come from the germline V gene. The CDR3 covers 17 residues. The V end was cut by 1 base, the J end by 0 bases, with 16 bases between. Measured with immunoSEQ multiplex PCR; TCRdb has only the in-frame clones, and not every one. The sample lists about 45,000 clones; more than 70% were seen once. Sample: CD4+ or CD8+ T cells sorted from blood, taken in a trial of the OX40 agonist ivuxolimab. The rearrangement uses TRBV7-6 and TRBJ2-7, with D maybe TRBD2 (6 bases). This sequence was found in an adult with an advanced solid tumor such as melanoma, head and neck, liver or kidney cancer. The CDR3 here is CASSLGSMRGSSYEQYF. The CDR3 bases are TGTGCCAGCAGCTTAGGCTCGATGCGGGGCAGCTCCTACGAGCAGTACTTC.